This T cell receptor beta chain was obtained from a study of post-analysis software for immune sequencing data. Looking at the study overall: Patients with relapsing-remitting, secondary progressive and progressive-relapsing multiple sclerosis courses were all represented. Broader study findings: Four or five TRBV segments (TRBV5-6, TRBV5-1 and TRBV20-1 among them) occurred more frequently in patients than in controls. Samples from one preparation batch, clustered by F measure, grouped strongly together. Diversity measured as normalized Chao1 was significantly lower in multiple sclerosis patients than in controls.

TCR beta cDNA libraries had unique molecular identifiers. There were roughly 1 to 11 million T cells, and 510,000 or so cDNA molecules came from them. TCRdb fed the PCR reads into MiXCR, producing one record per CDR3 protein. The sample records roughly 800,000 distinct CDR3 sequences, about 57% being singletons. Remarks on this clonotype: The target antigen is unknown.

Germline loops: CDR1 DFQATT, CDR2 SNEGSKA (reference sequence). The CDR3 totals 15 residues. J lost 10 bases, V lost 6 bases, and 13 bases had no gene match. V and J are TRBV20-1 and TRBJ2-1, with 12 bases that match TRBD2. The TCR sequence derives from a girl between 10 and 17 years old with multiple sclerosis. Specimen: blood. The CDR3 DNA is TGCAGTGCAATAGCTAGCGGGAGGGACCACGGGGAGCAGTTCTTC. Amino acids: CSAIASGRDHGEQFF.